This passage covers 23 T cell receptor beta chains from one sample sequenced in a study of blood T cell repertoires in COVID-19. Sequencing was performed with immunoSEQ multiplex PCR; in TCRdb, only in-frame clones are kept and a portion is missing. The sample shows fewer than 60,000 clones, around four fifths of them seen only once. The source material was peripheral blood. The receptor source for this set is a man between 60 and 75 years old with acute or convalescent COVID-19.

V is TRBV29-1 and J is TRBJ1-2; 11 bases fit TRBD1. The CDR3 is 16 amino acids. J lost 2 bases, V lost 1 base, and 6 bases had no gene match. Germline V gene data show CDR1 as SQVTM and CDR2 as ANQGSEA. CDR3 amino acids: CSVEGRTGGENYGYTF. Here the CDR3 DNA reads TGCAGCGTTGAAGGTCGGACAGGGGGCGAGAACTATGGCTACACCTTC.

The chain links TRBV4-2 to TRBJ1-3; D not resolved. V shed 0 bases and J shed 5 bases, with 14 bases lying between them. The germline gives CDR1 LGHNA, CDR2 YNFKEQ. The CDR3 extends over 16 amino acids. CDR3: CASSQDKPEPRNTIYF. The DNA for the CDR3 is TGTGCCAGCAGCCAAGATAAGCCTGAGCCCAGAAACACCATATATTTT.

J is TRBJ1-4 and V is TRBV11-2; D not certain. This CDR3 spans 12 amino acids. Deletions cut 4 bases from V and 12 bases from J, with 12 bases between. The germline gives CDR1 SGHAT, CDR2 FQNNGV. The CDR3 sequence: CASSSSGPELFF. DNA for the CDR3: TGTGCCAGCAGCTCGAGCGGTCCGGAACTGTTTTTT.

This clone was counted only a few times. This chain connects TRBV27 to TRBJ1-4; possible D gene TRBD1, 6 bases. The germline V gene has CDR1 MNHEY and CDR2 SMNVEV (reference sequence). Trimming cost V 5 bases and J 8 bases, with 15 bases left between them. This CDR3 comprises 14 residues. The CDR3 coding sequence is TGTGCCAGCAGTCATAAGCAAAGGGGGGAAAAACTGTTTTTT. Its translation: CASSHKQRGEKLFF.

This clone was recorded a few times. This chain connects TRBV19 to TRBJ2-3; 8 positions agree with TRBD2. V lost 6 bases and J lost 4; bases outside the gene matches: 15. Germline assignment: CDR1 LNHDA and CDR2 SQIVND (reference sequence). The CDR3 loop spans 17 amino acids. The CDR3 coding sequence is TGTGCCAGTAGCAGTAAAACGGGACTAGGGGTCGCAGATACGCAGTATTTT. Translated: CASSSKTGLGVADTQYF.

This clone was detected a few times. The chain couples TRBV6-1 to TRBJ1-6; TRBD1 is a possible D gene (6 bases). Germline-derived CDR1 and CDR2 are MNHNS and SASEGT. The CDR3 spans 15 residues. V was cut by 2 bases and J by 7 bases, with 12 bases left in between. The CDR3 region has the DNA TGTGCCAGCAGTGAATCGCGGACAGTAAATTCACCCCTCCACTTT. Translated, it gives CASSESRTVNSPLHF.

This chain links TRBV18 with TRBJ2-7, with 9 nucleotides matching TRBD1. Losses at the gene ends were 4 bases for V and 6 bases for J; bases not matched to a gene: 10. The CDR3 runs 15 residues. Germline V CDR1 and CDR2: KGHSH, LQKENI. The CDR3 loop reads CASSLGTGTGTEQYF. The CDR3, as DNA: TGTGCCAGCTCACTTGGGACCGGGACAGGGACCGAGCAGTACTTC.

The chain is built from TRBV4-1 and TRBJ2-5; TRBD1 aligns across 11 bases. CDR1 and CDR2 (germline): MGHRA, YSYEKL. The CDR3 extends over 20 amino acids. Trimming took 0 bases from V and 5 from J; bases not matched to a gene: 17. Here the CDR3 DNA reads TGCGCCAGCAGCCAAGATAAAGGATCCCCGGACAGGGGGCTTATGGAGACCCAGTACTTC. Its translation is CASSQDKGSPDRGLMETQYF.

The J gene is TRBJ1-4, the V gene TRBV14; 7 nucleotides agree with TRBD1. The CDR3 sequence is 14 residues long. Germline CDR1 SGHDN, CDR2 FVKESK. V lost 4 bases and J lost 6; bases outside the gene matches: 5. CDR3 sequence (DNA): TGTGCCAGCAGCCGACAGGGTCGGTATGAAAAACTGTTTTTT. Its translation is CASSRQGRYEKLFF.

This clone has only one observation. The rearrangement uses TRBV12-3 or TRBV12-4 and TRBJ1-6; 7 bases map to TRBD1. V shed 5 bases, J shed 9 bases, and the junction held 4 bases outside the gene matches. The CDR3 totals 13 residues. CDR3 sequence (DNA): TGTGCCAGCAGTCCAGGGGGAATTTCACCCCTCCACTTT. It translates to CASSPGGISPLHF.

This clone appeared a few times. The rearrangement joins TRBV27 to TRBJ1-5; weak D call: TRBD1 (6 bases). The length of the CDR3 is 13 residues. V was trimmed by 5 bases and J by 11 bases, leaving 16 bases between them. CDR1 and CDR2 from the germline V gene are MNHEY and SMNVEV (reference sequence). The CDR3 DNA reads TGTGCCAGCAGTATGTCACAGGCAGGGGCCCAGCATTTT. It specifies CASSMSQAGAQHF.

This chain connects TRBV30 to TRBJ1-4; D not resolved. Germline lookup yields CDR1 GTSNPN and CDR2 SVGIG (reference sequence). The V end was cut by 0 bases, the J end by 12 bases, with 11 bases between. This CDR3 is built from 12 residues. CDR3 nucleotides: TGTGCCTGGAGTGTACGGCGGGTGGAACTGTTTTTT. It codes for CAWSVRRVELFF.

This rearrangement joins TRBV9 to TRBJ1-2; D is ambiguous. Trimming took off 4 bases at V and 2 bases at J, with 6 bases between the two ends. This CDR3 is built from 12 residues. CDR1 is SGDLS and CDR2 is YYNGEE in the germline V gene. The CDR3 coding sequence is TGTGCCAGCAGCCCCGCGAACTATGGCTACACCTTC. Its translation is CASSPANYGYTF.

The CDR3 region has the DNA TGTGCCATCAGTGACTTCGGGACAGGGAACTATGGCTACACCTTC. Its protein product is CAISDFGTGNYGYTF. The chain has TRBV10-3 and TRBJ1-2; TRBD1 matches 9 bases. Per the germline V gene, CDR1 is ENHRY and CDR2 is SYGVKD. After removal of 3 bases from V and 2 bases from J, the junction contained 4 bases not matched to a gene. The CDR3 sequence is 15 residues long.

The chain combines TRBV27 with TRBJ1-2, with TRBD1 matching 7 bases. The CDR3 spans 17 residues. V lost 0 bases to trimming and J lost 4 bases; unmatched junction nucleotides: 11. In germline, CDR1 is MNHEY, CDR2 SMNVEV (reference sequence). CDR3 bases: TGTGCCAGCAGTTTATCGGGGAACCCGGGACAGAGCTATGGCTACACCTTC. It codes for CASSLSGNPGQSYGYTF.

This chain joins TRBV15 and TRBJ2-5; TRBD1 agrees at 10 bases. The trim removed 3 bases at V and 5 bases at J, leaving 6 bases unmatched. The CDR3 spans 15 residues. In germline, CDR1 is LNHNV, CDR2 YYDKDF (reference sequence). The CDR3 sequence: CATSSRTGGWETQYF. The CDR3 bases are TGTGCCACCAGCAGTCGGACAGGGGGTTGGGAGACCCAGTACTTC. The whole variable domain, filled in from reference TRBV15 and TRBJ2-5, reads DAMVIQNPRYQVTQFGKPVTLSCSQTLNHNVMYWYQQKSSQAPKLLFHYYDKDFNNEADTPDNFQSRRPNTSFCFLDIRSPGLGDTAMYLCATSSRTGGWETQYFGPGTRLLVL.

V usage is TRBV25-1 and J usage is TRBJ2-5; weak D call: TRBD2 (5 bases). This CDR3 comprises 11 residues. V was cut by 5 bases and J by 5 bases, with 6 bases left in between. From germline, CDR1 is MGHDK and CDR2 SYGVNS. The CDR3 nucleotides read TGTGCCAGCAGTACGGGGGAGACCCAGTACTTC. This encodes CASSTGETQYF.

The chain is built from TRBV20-1 and TRBJ2-5; tentative D call: TRBD2 (5 bases). This CDR3 is built from 11 residues. V dropped 2 bases and J dropped 9 bases, with 10 bases sitting between them. In germline, CDR1 is DFQATT, CDR2 SNEGSKA (reference sequence). The DNA of the CDR3 is TGCAGTGCTAGAACCTCCGGGGCCCAGTACTTC. The encoded protein is CSARTSGAQYF.

V is TRBV10-3 and J is TRBJ1-4, with D unresolved. Per germline, CDR1 ENHRY and CDR2 SYGVKD. Trimming removed 6 bases at V and 3 bases at J, with 14 bases between. This CDR3 has 15 residues. For the CDR3, the DNA is TGTGCCATCAGCGAACGACGGGAGGCTAATGAAAAACTGTTTTTT. The encoded protein is CAISERREANEKLFF.

This chain links TRBV15 with TRBJ2-6; 7 nucleotides match TRBD1. V dropped 5 bases and J dropped 0; count of bases not matched to a gene: 4. CDR3 length: 16 amino acids. Germline V gene lookup returns CDR1 LNHNV and CDR2 YYDKDF (reference sequence). CDR3 nucleotides: TGTGCCACCAGCGAGGGGGCCGGCTCTGGGGCCAACGTCCTGACTTTC. Translating it yields CATSEGAGSGANVLTF. The full variable domain, its missing parts supplied by reference TRBV15 and TRBJ2-6, is DAMVIQNPRYQVTQFGKPVTLSCSQTLNHNVMYWYQQKSSQAPKLLFHYYDKDFNNEADTPDNFQSRRPNTSFCFLDIRSPGLGDTAMYLCATSEGAGSGANVLTFGAGSRLTVL.

The CDR3 loop is CASSAGTSGKQFF. The CDR3 DNA reads as TGTGCCAGCAGTGCGGGGACTAGCGGGAAGCAGTTCTTC. The chain links TRBV6-4 to TRBJ2-1; 13 bases are a match to TRBD2. Germline CDR1 reads MRHNA; CDR2 reads SNTAGT. The length of the CDR3 is 13 residues. V was clipped by 4 bases and J by 11 bases; unmatched bases: 2.

This chain joins TRBV4-1 and TRBJ1-1; 7 bases are shared with TRBD1. The germline V gene has CDR1 MGHRA and CDR2 YSYEKL. The CDR3 contains 18 residues. Trimming removed 0 bases from V and 0 bases from J; junction bases left unmatched: 10. The CDR3 protein is CASSQDSPGQNLNTEAFF. The CDR3 coding sequence is TGCGCCAGCAGCCAAGACTCTCCGGGACAGAACTTGAACACTGAAGCTTTCTTT.

V usage is TRBV11-2 and J usage is TRBJ1-1; D gene unclear. The germline V gene has CDR1 SGHAT and CDR2 FQNNGV. The CDR3 runs to 12 residues. V dropped 5 bases and J dropped 4 bases, with 8 bases sitting between them. CDR3 sequence: CASSAYSTEAFF. CDR3 nucleotides: TGTGCCAGCAGCGCCTATAGCACTGAAGCTTTCTTT.